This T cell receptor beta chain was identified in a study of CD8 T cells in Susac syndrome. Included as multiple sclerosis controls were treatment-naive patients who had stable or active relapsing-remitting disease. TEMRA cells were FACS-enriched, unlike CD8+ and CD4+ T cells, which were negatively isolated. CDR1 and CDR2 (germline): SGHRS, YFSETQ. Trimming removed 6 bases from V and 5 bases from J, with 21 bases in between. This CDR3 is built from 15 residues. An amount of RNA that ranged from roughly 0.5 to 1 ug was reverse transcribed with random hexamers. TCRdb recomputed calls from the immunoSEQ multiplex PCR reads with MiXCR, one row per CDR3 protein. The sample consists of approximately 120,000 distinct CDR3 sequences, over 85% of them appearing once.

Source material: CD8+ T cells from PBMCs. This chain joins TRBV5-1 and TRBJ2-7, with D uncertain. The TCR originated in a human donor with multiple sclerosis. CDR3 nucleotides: TGCGCCAGCACCTTAAGCCCCGGGCTCCGTGACGAGCAGTACTTC. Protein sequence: CASTLSPGLRDEQYF.